The 27 T cell receptor beta chains below were found in one sample sequenced in a study of blood T cell repertoires in COVID-19. The data were produced by immunoSEQ multiplex PCR, yet TCRdb's version contains in-frame clones alone and is incomplete. The profile shows about 36,000 clones, over 75% of them singletons. The specimen was peripheral blood. The receptor set was obtained from a human donor in a cohort sampled during active COVID-19.

This chain uses TRBV19 with TRBJ2-1, with 15 positions matching TRBD2. The CDR3 covers 18 residues. The trim removed 10 bases at V and 0 bases at J, leaving 10 bases unmatched. CDR1 and CDR2 from the germline V gene are LNHDA and SQIVND (reference sequence). The CDR3 here is CATKLGLAGGSSYNEQFF. The CDR3 DNA is TGTGCCACGAAACTGGGACTAGCGGGGGGAAGCTCCTACAATGAGCAGTTCTTC.

The chain is built from TRBV3-1 (or the pseudogene TRBV3-2) and TRBJ2-7; D is ambiguous. The CDR3 covers 14 residues. Germline V gene sequence: CDR1 LGHDT, CDR2 YNNKEL (reference sequence). The V end lost 0 bases, the J end lost 5 bases, and 11 bases lay between the germline ends. The CDR3 nucleotides are TGTGCCAGCAGCCAAGATGAGGCCTCGGACGAGCAGTACTTC. It encodes CASSQDEASDEQYF.

This sequence joins TRBV10-3 and TRBJ1-3; D is ambiguous. The CDR3 covers 15 residues. V gave up 0 bases and J gave up 5 bases, with 11 bases separating them. The germline V gene has CDR1 ENHRY and CDR2 SYGVKD. CDR3 nucleotide sequence: TGTGCCATCAGTGAGTCATTGGTTCAGAGAAACACCATATATTTT. Translating it yields CAISESLVQRNTIYF.

This chain uses TRBV10-3 with TRBJ2-7; TRBD1 agrees at 8 bases. The CDR3 totals 14 residues. Germline lookup yields CDR1 ENHRY and CDR2 SYGVKD. Unmatched junction bases numbered 7, after V lost 7 bases and J lost 2 bases. The CDR3, as DNA: TGTGCCATCAACGAGGCAGGGGGCACCTACGAGCAGTACTTC. Its protein is CAINEAGGTYEQYF.

This chain connects TRBV7-3 to TRBJ2-3; 9 nucleotides line up with TRBD1. CDR1 and CDR2 (germline): SGHTA, FQGTGA. There are 16 residues in the CDR3. Trimming at V came to 5 bases and at J to 5 bases, leaving 11 bases not matched to a gene. CDR3 coding DNA: TGTGCCAGCAGCGCGCGAACAGGACAGGGGAGAGATACGCAGTATTTT. This translates into CASSARTGQGRDTQYF.

The V and J genes are TRBV6-5 and TRBJ1-2; D may be TRBD1 (5 bases). The V end lost 6 bases, the J end lost 3 bases, and 14 bases lay between the germline ends. Germline V gene data show CDR1 as MNHEY and CDR2 as SVGAGI. This CDR3 is built from 14 residues. This CDR3 reads CASRGWDWDYGYTF. The CDR3 coding sequence is TGTGCCAGCAGGGGATGGGACTGGGACTATGGCTACACCTTC.

The chain links TRBV5-1 to TRBJ2-3; 10 bases match TRBD2. Germline V gene sequence: CDR1 SGHRS, CDR2 YFSETQ. The CDR3 is made up of 16 amino acids. V lost 0 bases to trimming and J lost 6 bases; unmatched junction nucleotides: 7. The CDR3: CASSLADSGGADTQYF. DNA for the CDR3: TGCGCCAGCAGCTTGGCCGACAGCGGGGGGGCGGATACGCAGTATTTT. Full variable domain (remainder filled in from reference TRBV5-1 and TRBJ2-3): KAGVTQTPRYLIKTRGQQVTLSCSPISGHRSVSWYQQTPGQGLQFLFEYFSETQRNKGNFPGRFSGRQFSNSRSEMNVSTLELGDSALYLCASSLADSGGADTQYFGPGTRLTVL.

The rearrangement uses TRBV5-4 and TRBJ2-5, with TRBD2 identical over 8 bases. The germline gives CDR1 SGHNT, CDR2 YYREEE (reference sequence). With 0 bases clipped from V and 5 bases from J, the junction kept 12 bases outside the gene matches. CDR3 length: 17 residues. This CDR3 reads CASSLVTASGSEETQYF. The DNA of the CDR3 is TGTGCCAGCAGCTTGGTGACAGCTAGCGGGTCCGAGGAGACCCAGTACTTC.

The chain has TRBV12-5 and TRBJ1-5; D gene unclear. Trimming left V 0 bases short and J 5 bases short, with 20 bases between. Per germline, CDR1 LGHNT and CDR2 FRNRAP. The CDR3 runs 18 residues. The chain's CDR3 is CASGLVGQDVGFYQPQHF. CDR3 bases: TGTGCTAGTGGTTTGGTAGGTCAGGATGTCGGTTTCTATCAGCCCCAGCATTTT. Drawing the rest from reference TRBV12-5 and TRBJ1-5, the complete variable domain is DARVTQTPRHKVTEMGQEVTMRCQPILGHNTVFWYRQTMMQGLELLAYFRNRAPLDDSGMPKDRFSAEMPDATLATLKIQPSEPRDSAVYFCASGLVGQDVGFYQPQHFGDGTRLSIL.

V gene TRBV27 combines with J gene TRBJ2-7, with D maybe TRBD1 (6 bases). The CDR3 spans 12 residues. Trimming left V 11 bases short and J 6 bases short, with 17 bases between. Germline V gene data show CDR1 as MNHEY and CDR2 as SMNVEV (reference sequence). As DNA, the CDR3 is TGTGCCCTAGAAAGGGGGTGCTTCGAGCAGTACTTC. Residues: CALERGCFEQYF.

Worth noting for this clone: At one end, the junction sequence differs from germline, possibly due to a read error. The chain is built from TRBV7-9 and TRBJ1-2; 7 bases fit TRBD1. This CDR3 has 15 amino acids. The germline CDR1 and CDR2 sequences are SEHNR and FQNEAQ (reference sequence). In DNA, the CDR3 is TGTGCCAGCAGCATAGCCGGGACAGCCTATTATGGCTACACCTTC. Translation: CASSIAGTAYYGYTF.

The V call is TRBV11-2, the J call TRBJ1-1, with D unresolved. This CDR3 has 12 residues. Germline V gene data show CDR1 as SGHAT and CDR2 as FQNNGV. The ends were cut back, 4 bases at V and 6 bases at J, with 9 bases in the middle. The CDR3 bases are TGTGCCAGCAGCTACGAGGAGTCTGAAGCTTTCTTT. The encoded protein is CASSYEESEAFF.

The V gene is TRBV18, the J gene TRBJ1-2; 8 nucleotides align to TRBD1. V lost 0 bases and J lost 2; bases outside the gene matches: 5. The CDR3 loop spans 16 amino acids. Germline loops: CDR1 KGHSH, CDR2 LQKENI. As DNA, the CDR3 is TGTGCCAGCTCACCACCGCCGGGGACAGGAAACTATGGCTACACCTTC. Protein sequence: CASSPPPGTGNYGYTF.

This clone has just one count. V usage is TRBV7-9 and J usage is TRBJ1-3; D unclear. Trimming shortened V by 5 bases and J by 0 bases, and 5 bases separated the two germline ends. There are 13 residues in the CDR3. Germline-derived CDR1 and CDR2 are SEHNR and FQNEAQ (reference sequence). The CDR3 nucleotides are TGTGCCAGCAGCCTCCCCTCTGGAAACACCATATATTTT. This codes for CASSLPSGNTIYF.

The rearrangement joins TRBV12-3 or TRBV12-4 to TRBJ1-2; D is unresolved. The CDR3 runs to 13 residues. Trimming took off 8 bases at V and 0 bases at J, with 10 bases between the two ends. Written as DNA, the CDR3 is TGTGCCAGCGGGAGGAGAGCTAACTATGGCTACACCTTC. Encoded protein: CASGRRANYGYTF.

The chain carries TRBV29-1 and TRBJ2-2, with D tentatively TRBD2 (6 bases). Deletions cut 5 bases from V and 0 bases from J, with 13 bases between. CDR1 and CDR2 (germline): SQVTM, ANQGSEA. This CDR3 has 15 amino acids. In DNA form, the CDR3 reads TGCAGCGTTCTCTGGCTAGCGCCGAACACCGGGGAGCTGTTTTTT. This gives the protein CSVLWLAPNTGELFF.

The rearrangement uses TRBV6-6 and TRBJ2-7, with 7 bases aligning to TRBD2. Germline trimming cut 2 bases from V and 2 bases from J; bases unmatched to any gene: 9. The CDR3 extends over 16 amino acids. Germline CDR1 reads MNHNY; CDR2 reads SVGAGI (reference sequence). The CDR3 loop reads CASSYPPGGGPYEQYF. CDR3 sequence (DNA): TGTGCCAGCAGTTACCCCCCGGGAGGAGGTCCCTACGAGCAGTACTTC.

This chain uses TRBV9 with TRBJ1-2, with TRBD1 as a possible D gene (5 bases). Between the trimmed V and J ends, which lost 4 bases and 5 bases, there was a span of 15 bases. This CDR3 spans 14 amino acids. In germline, CDR1 is SGDLS, CDR2 YYNGEE. Here the CDR3 DNA reads TGTGCCAGCAGCACTGGTGGACAAGATTATGGCTACACCTTC. It encodes CASSTGGQDYGYTF.

The chain combines TRBV3-1 (or the pseudogene TRBV3-2) with TRBJ2-7; 7 bases line up with TRBD1. Trimming took 3 bases from V and 4 from J; bases not matched to a gene: 3. Germline lookup yields CDR1 LGHDT and CDR2 YNNKEL (reference sequence). The length of the CDR3 is 13 residues. As DNA, the CDR3 is TGTGCCAGCAGCCATAGGGGGCCTTACGAGCAGTACTTC. It translates to CASSHRGPYEQYF.

CDR3 in amino acids: CASSPGGWDNEQFF. The DNA of the CDR3 is TGTGCCAGCAGCCCAGGGGGCTGGGACAATGAGCAGTTCTTC. V usage is TRBV7-9 and J usage is TRBJ2-1; 8 bases are shared with TRBD1. There are 14 residues in the CDR3. CDR1 is SEHNR and CDR2 is FQNEAQ in the germline V gene (reference sequence). Trimming removed 5 bases from V and 5 bases from J; junction bases left unmatched: 5. The variable domain in full, completed from reference TRBV7-9 and TRBJ2-1, reads DTGVSQNPRHKITKRGQNVTFRCDPISEHNRLYWYRQTLGQGPEFLTYFQNEAQLEKSRLLSDRFSAERPKGSFSTLEIQRTEQGDSAMYLCASSPGGWDNEQFFGPGTRLTVL.

CDR3 DNA sequence: TGTGCCAGCAGGGGGGGTTTCGGCAATCAGCCCCAGCATTTT. Its protein is CASRGGFGNQPQHF. The genes are TRBV6-5 and TRBJ1-5, with D tentatively TRBD1 (5 bases). The germline gives CDR1 MNHEY, CDR2 SVGAGI. Trimming pared 6 bases from V and 2 bases from J, leaving 11 bases between. This CDR3 comprises 14 residues.

The V and J genes are TRBV4-1 and TRBJ2-1; 12 positions agree with TRBD2. The CDR3 extends over 19 amino acids. Germline-derived CDR1 and CDR2 are MGHRA and YSYEKL. Trimming removed 1 base from V and 7 bases from J; junction bases left unmatched: 14. Here the CDR3 reads CASSQVPPLAGGPENEQFF. The CDR3 coding sequence is TGCGCCAGCAGCCAAGTCCCCCCGCTAGCGGGGGGGCCGGAAAATGAGCAGTTCTTC.

This chain uses TRBV20-1 with TRBJ1-5, with 7 bases fitting TRBD1. The germline V gene has CDR1 DFQATT and CDR2 SNEGSKA (reference sequence). This CDR3 is 14 amino acids long. The trim removed 3 bases at V and 4 bases at J, leaving 6 bases unmatched. The CDR3 sequence is CSASYPGGNQPQHF. CDR3 sequence (DNA): TGCAGTGCTAGTTACCCAGGGGGTAATCAGCCCCAGCATTTT.

The chain has TRBV7-8 and TRBJ1-1; D is unclear. Germline V gene data show CDR1 as SGHVS and CDR2 as FQNEAQ. The CDR3 covers 14 residues. Trimming stripped 2 bases from V and 1 base from J, with 8 bases between. The CDR3 DNA reads TGTGCCAGCAGCTTACGGTATGAGAACACTGAAGCTTTCTTT. This sequence encodes CASSLRYENTEAFF.

This chain uses TRBV30 with TRBJ1-1; D may be TRBD1 (5 bases). Germline V gene data show CDR1 as GTSNPN and CDR2 as SVGIG (reference sequence). V lost 2 bases, J lost 5 bases, and 12 bases lay in between. This CDR3 is 13 amino acids long. CDR3 sequence: CAWSLSGGTEAFF. CDR3 in DNA: TGTGCCTGGAGTTTGAGCGGGGGGACTGAAGCTTTCTTT.

The chain combines TRBV10-1 with TRBJ1-1; possible D gene TRBD1, 5 bases. The CDR3 is 15 amino acids. Trimming pared 6 bases from V and 0 bases from J, leaving 14 bases between. Germline V gene sequence: CDR1 WNHNN, CDR2 SYGVQD (reference sequence). The CDR3: CASSKTDSMNTEAFF. CDR3 DNA: TGCGCCAGCAGCAAGACAGACTCCATGAACACTGAAGCTTTCTTT.

The chain employs TRBV5-1 and TRBJ2-1; 10 nucleotides match TRBD2. CDR1 and CDR2 (germline): SGHRS, YFSETQ. This CDR3 is built from 14 residues. V lost 7 bases, J lost 4 bases, and 5 bases stayed unmatched. The CDR3: CASQLAGVYNEQFF. The CDR3 DNA sequence: TGCGCCAGCCAGCTAGCGGGGGTATACAATGAGCAGTTCTTC.